These 24 T cell receptor beta chains share one sample of origin, sequenced in a study of T cells in Graves' hyperthyroidism and ophthalmopathy. Researchers took RNA transcripts and amplified the TCR beta CDR3 regions from them. HTBI primers were the set used in a first-round RT-PCR of the TCR CDR3. Via MiXCR, TCRdb re-called the multiplex PCR reads, giving one row per CDR3 protein. This sample has about 480,000 distinct CDR3 sequences; roughly an eighth occur once, and the top ten carry less than 20%. Sequencing was performed on blood. The receptor source for this set is a woman between 18 and 30 years old with Graves' hyperthyroidism.

This clonotype is a singleton in its sample. This chain connects TRBV6-9 to TRBJ1-2; D unclear. The V end lost 3 bases, the J end lost 0 bases, and 8 bases lay between the germline ends. The V gene's germline CDR1 is MNHGY and CDR2 SVAAGI. This CDR3 contains 14 residues. CDR3 in DNA: TGTGCCAGCAGTTACGCGGCAGCTAACTATGGCTACACCTTC. The encoded protein is CASSYAAANYGYTF.

The table lists this clonotype with many counts. This chain joins TRBV28 and TRBJ1-1; possible D gene TRBD1, 5 bases. This CDR3 has 14 amino acids. CDR1 and CDR2 (germline): MDHEN, SYDVKM. Trimming pared 4 bases from V and 1 base from J, leaving 10 bases between. CDR3 coding DNA: TGTGCCAGCAGTTGGGGGGACTCGAACACTGAAGCTTTCTTT. Translation gives CASSWGDSNTEAFF.

The table lists this clonotype with many counts. The rearrangement uses TRBV27 and TRBJ2-1, with 12 positions matching TRBD2. The CDR3 contains 16 residues. The V and J ends lost 4 bases and 4 bases, in that order; junction bases with no gene match: 5. The germline V gene has CDR1 MNHEY and CDR2 SMNVEV (reference sequence). Here the CDR3 DNA reads TGTGCCAGCAGTTCCACGGGACTAGCGGGTTACAATGAGCAGTTCTTC. Translated: CASSSTGLAGYNEQFF.

This clonotype came up many times. This sequence joins TRBV27 and TRBJ2-1; D possibly corresponds to TRBD1 (6 bases). Germline V CDR1 and CDR2: MNHEY, SMNVEV (reference sequence). Trimming cost V 4 bases and J 3 bases, with 13 bases left between them. The CDR3 totals 15 residues. In DNA form, the CDR3 reads TGTGCCAGCAGTTCACGGACAGTGTTCTACAATGAGCAGTTCTTC. Protein: CASSSRTVFYNEQFF.

There are many counts of this clonotype. The CDR3 nucleotides read TGTGCCAGCAGCCCCCGGGACAGGGGCCACGGGGAGCTGTTTTTT. Amino acids: CASSPRDRGHGELFF. This chain uses TRBV11-3 with TRBJ2-2; 10 bases fit TRBD1. The CDR3 is 15 amino acids. Trimming cost V 5 bases and J 7 bases; bases outside gene matches: 7. CDR1 is SGHNT and CDR2 is YENEEA in the germline V gene.

This clonotype has a count of ten or more. The rearrangement links TRBV19 to TRBJ1-2; the D gene is possibly TRBD1 (6 bases). The CDR3 sequence is 17 residues long. Germline values: CDR1 LNHDA, CDR2 SQIVND (reference sequence). The V end lost 8 bases, the J end lost 4 bases, and 26 bases lay between the germline ends. The CDR3 spells CASQPRDINWDVYGYTF. DNA of the CDR3: TGTGCCAGTCAACCCCGGGACATTAATTGGGATGTCTATGGCTACACCTTC.

On this clonotype itself: A much more abundant neighbour one base away suggests this may be a read error. The CDR3 DNA reads as TGTGCCATCAGCGAACACGGGACAGCCCACGAGCAGTACTTC. This sequence encodes CAISEHGTAHEQYF. This chain connects TRBV10-3 to TRBJ2-7; 7 nucleotides align to TRBD1. The junction had 10 bases not matched to a gene; V was cut back by 6 bases and J by 5 bases. The CDR3 contains 14 residues. Germline CDR1 is ENHRY and CDR2 is SYGVKD.

This clonotype was counted many times. The V gene is TRBV28, the J gene TRBJ1-2; D perhaps matches TRBD1 (5 bases). The CDR3 has 14 amino acids. V gave up 3 bases and J gave up 4 bases, with 12 bases separating them. CDR1 and CDR2 (germline): MDHEN, SYDVKM. CDR3: CASSFRDKGYGYTF. The CDR3 DNA follows: TGTGCCAGCAGTTTCAGGGATAAGGGCTATGGCTACACCTTC.

This rearrangement joins TRBV6-9 to TRBJ2-2; the D gene could be TRBD1 or TRBD2 (5 bases each). V was pared by 3 bases and J by 3 bases, with 17 bases between. Germline CDR1 is MNHGY and CDR2 is SVAAGI. The CDR3 loop spans 17 amino acids. CDR3 DNA sequence: TGTGCCAGCAGTTACCCGCCGGGACGGAGTCACACCGGGGAGCTGTTTTTT. Translating it yields CASSYPPGRSHTGELFF.

This clonotype was counted between two and nine times. CDR3 sequence: CSARPRGPRNDQPQHF. The CDR3 coding sequence is TGCAGTGCTCGACCGCGAGGTCCCAGGAATGATCAGCCCCAGCATTTT. This chain uses TRBV20-1 with TRBJ1-5; D not resolved. CDR1 and CDR2 (germline): DFQATT, SNEGSKA (reference sequence). This CDR3 contains 16 residues. V gave up 5 bases and J gave up 5 bases, with 22 bases separating them.

This clonotype was counted many times. The CDR3 DNA is TGTGCCAGCCCGGCGATTGGGCTAGCGGCCTACGAGCAGTACTTC. Residues: CASPAIGLAAYEQYF. This rearrangement joins TRBV2 to TRBJ2-7, with 7 bases matching TRBD2. V lost 8 bases to trimming and J lost 2 bases; unmatched junction nucleotides: 12. This CDR3 is 15 amino acids long. Germline V gene data show CDR1 as SNHLY and CDR2 as FYNNEI.

This clonotype was observed many times. The chain links TRBV10-2 to TRBJ1-1, with a weak D call TRBD1 (5 bases). Deletions cut 8 bases from V and 1 base from J, with 23 bases between. Germline loops: CDR1 WSHSY, CDR2 SAAADI. The CDR3 is 17 residues long. Here the CDR3 reads CASGAGVGELKNTEAFF. The CDR3 nucleotides are TGCGCCAGCGGAGCCGGGGTAGGGGAGTTAAAGAACACTGAAGCTTTCTTT.

This clonotype was detected many times. This rearrangement joins TRBV28 to TRBJ2-1; tentative D call: TRBD2 (5 bases). This CDR3 is 11 amino acids long. Trimming took off 3 bases at V and 13 bases at J, with 10 bases between the two ends. CDR1 is MDHEN, CDR2 SYDVKM, per germline. CDR3 DNA: TGTGCCAGCAGTTTTCCCGGAGGCCAGTTCTTC. Translating gives CASSFPGGQFF.

A single count supports this clonotype. V usage is TRBV5-4 and J usage is TRBJ2-2; TRBD1 is a possible D gene (6 bases). This CDR3 contains 16 residues. Between the trimmed V and J ends, which lost 3 bases and 1 base, there was a span of 13 bases. Germline V lookup: CDR1 SGHNT, CDR2 YYREEE (reference sequence). The CDR3 DNA sequence: TGTGCCAGCAGCTGGGGACGACAGGTGAACACCGGGGAGCTGTTTTTT. Translating gives CASSWGRQVNTGELFF.

This clonotype came up many times. V usage is TRBV30 and J usage is TRBJ2-7; 7 bases are a match to TRBD1. The V gene end was trimmed by 6 bases and the J gene end by 4 bases; junction bases not matched to a gene: 12. Germline CDR1 GTSNPN, CDR2 SVGIG (reference sequence). The CDR3 runs to 14 residues. This CDR3 reads CACEGAPRRYEQYF. The CDR3 coding sequence is TGTGCCTGCGAGGGGGCACCCAGGAGGTACGAGCAGTACTTC.

This clonotype was picked up a small number of times. The junction shows a germline mismatch at one end, possibly a read error. The CDR3 reads CASSSLDPQSTDTQYF. CDR3 in DNA: TGTGCCAGCAGCTCCTTGGACCCACAAAGCACAGATACGCAGTACTTT. The rearrangement links TRBV7-8 to TRBJ2-3, with no clear D. Per germline, CDR1 SGHVS and CDR2 FQNEAQ. CDR3 size: 16 residues.

This clonotype was observed at least ten times. The chain employs TRBV6-2 or TRBV6-3 and TRBJ2-5, with 10 bases aligning to TRBD1. J gave up 7 bases and V 8 bases, and 4 bases lay outside the gene matches. The CDR3 consists of 12 residues. Per the germline V gene, CDR1 is MNHEY and CDR2 is SVGEGT. CDR3 amino acids: CASHGQGVTQYF. CDR3 coding DNA: TGTGCCAGCCATGGACAGGGGGTGACCCAGTACTTC.

This clonotype came up many times. Germline and junction disagree at one end, which may indicate a read error. V gene TRBV12-3 or TRBV12-4 combines with J gene TRBJ1-2; D unclear. This CDR3 spans 10 amino acids. CDR3 amino acids: CASSGGWLAF. DNA of the CDR3: TGTGCCAGCAGTGGCGGATGGCTTGCCTTC.

V is TRBV20-1 and J is TRBJ2-5; 9 bases align to TRBD1. V gave up 0 bases and J gave up 4 bases; unmatched junction bases: 9. Germline values: CDR1 DFQATT, CDR2 SNEGSKA (reference sequence). The CDR3 runs to 16 residues. The CDR3 here is CSARDRQGGTGETQYF. The CDR3 region has the DNA TGCAGTGCTAGAGATCGACAGGGGGGTACCGGAGAGACCCAGTACTTC.

Many counts were recorded for this clonotype. V gene TRBV27 combines with J gene TRBJ1-2, with 7 bases lining up with TRBD1. V lost 3 bases and J lost 1; bases outside the gene matches: 5. Germline CDR1 is MNHEY and CDR2 is SMNVEV (reference sequence). CDR3 length: 15 residues. CDR3 DNA: TGTGCCAGCAGTTTTTCAACAGGGGTTAACTATGGCTACACCTTC. Its translation is CASSFSTGVNYGYTF.

This clonotype appeared once. The rearrangement links TRBV5-1 to TRBJ2-1; the match to TRBD2 covers 12 bases. V dropped 0 bases and J dropped 10; count of bases not matched to a gene: 2. Per germline, CDR1 SGHRS and CDR2 YFSETQ. The CDR3 contains 14 residues. The CDR3 loop is CASSLVLAGGEQFF. The CDR3 DNA sequence: TGCGCCAGCAGCTTGGTTCTAGCGGGAGGGGAGCAGTTCTTC.

This clonotype was picked up many times. The V call is TRBV7-2, the J call TRBJ2-3; D might be TRBD2 (5 bases). Trimming shortened V by 2 bases and J by 4 bases, and 10 bases separated the two germline ends. The CDR3 length is 14 residues. Germline V CDR1 and CDR2: SGHTA, FQGNSA. The CDR3 here is CASSLNSRADTQYF. The DNA for the CDR3 is TGTGCCAGCAGCTTAAATTCGCGGGCAGATACGCAGTATTTT.

This chain joins TRBV7-9 and TRBJ2-1, with 12 bases identical to TRBD2. This CDR3 comprises 18 residues. In germline, CDR1 is SEHNR, CDR2 FQNEAQ (reference sequence). J gave up 7 bases and V 4 bases, and 14 bases lay outside the gene matches. CDR3 residues: CASSSHPRTSGTLNEQFF. The CDR3 DNA follows: TGTGCCAGCAGCTCCCACCCCCGGACTAGCGGGACCCTTAATGAGCAGTTCTTC.

This clonotype was counted a few times. V gene TRBV12-5 combines with J gene TRBJ1-1; maybe TRBD1 (5 bases). Trimming took 4 bases from V and 0 from J, leaving 24 bases between them. The germline gives CDR1 LGHNT, CDR2 FRNRAP. The CDR3 runs 19 residues. In nucleotides, the CDR3 is TGTGCTAGTGGTTCTCCCGGTGGGGGGTTTAACGAGATGAACACTGAAGCTTTCTTT. Residues: CASGSPGGGFNEMNTEAFF.